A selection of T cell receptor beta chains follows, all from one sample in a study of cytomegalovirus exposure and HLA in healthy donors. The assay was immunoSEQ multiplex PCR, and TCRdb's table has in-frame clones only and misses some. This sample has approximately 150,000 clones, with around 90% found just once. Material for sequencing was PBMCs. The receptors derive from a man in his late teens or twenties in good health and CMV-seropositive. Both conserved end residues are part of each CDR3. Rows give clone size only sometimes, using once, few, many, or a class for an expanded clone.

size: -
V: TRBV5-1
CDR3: CASSLQRQGLADTQYF

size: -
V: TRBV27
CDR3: CASSLLLLGGRPYEQYF

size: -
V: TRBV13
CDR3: CASKYSGSETQYF

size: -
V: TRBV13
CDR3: CASSLEGGEKPYEQYF

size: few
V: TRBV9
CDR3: CASSLEPQGENIQYF

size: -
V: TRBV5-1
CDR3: CASSSGTAQETQYF

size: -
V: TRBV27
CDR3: CASSQGNTEAFF

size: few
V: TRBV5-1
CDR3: CASSLGRGGLTEAFF

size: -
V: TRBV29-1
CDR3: CSAGQAYYGYTF

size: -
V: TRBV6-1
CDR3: CASSEVVGPGNQPQHF

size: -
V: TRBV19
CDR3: CASSISGVDGYTF

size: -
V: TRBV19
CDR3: CASTRTELNYGYTF

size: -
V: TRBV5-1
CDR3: CASGFGDRRYSTNYGYTF

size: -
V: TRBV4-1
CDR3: CASSQGQFRANVLTF

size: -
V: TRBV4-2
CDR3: CASSQAGQGHNEQFF

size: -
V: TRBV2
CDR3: CASSARTGASNTEAFF

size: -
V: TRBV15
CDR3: CATSRVPGQGTGELFF

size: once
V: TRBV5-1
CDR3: CASSLPPGQGRNTGELFF

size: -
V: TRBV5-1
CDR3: CASSLDRGNQPQHF

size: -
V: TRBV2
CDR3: CASSGGGPGEQFF

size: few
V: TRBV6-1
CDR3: CASMSGGAGGETQYF

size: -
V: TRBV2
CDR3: CASRTVGNSNQPQHF

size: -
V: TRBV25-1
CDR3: CASRPDLRESGDTQYF

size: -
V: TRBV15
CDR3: CATSRDRNSYNEQFF

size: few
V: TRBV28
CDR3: CASSSPGQGAHEQYF

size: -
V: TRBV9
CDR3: CASSEPSRGRSSYGYTF

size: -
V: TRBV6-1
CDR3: CASSEAWTGGETQYF

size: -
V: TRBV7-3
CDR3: CASSLQAGVADTQYF

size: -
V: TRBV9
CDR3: CASSVGGRSYEQYF

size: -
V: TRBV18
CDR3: CASSPPPGSYEQYF

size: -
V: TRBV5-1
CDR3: CASSATTGGYGYTF

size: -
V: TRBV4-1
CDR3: CASKPWDRGQETQYF

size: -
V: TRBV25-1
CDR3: CASSYLGLAGGHEQFF

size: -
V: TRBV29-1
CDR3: CSVGTSGGRDNEQFF

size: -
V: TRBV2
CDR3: CASQIERKNTGELFF

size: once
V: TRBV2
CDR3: CASSHGQGWTHQPQHF

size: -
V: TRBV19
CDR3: CASREGVGTGELFF

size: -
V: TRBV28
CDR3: CASSLSSYGYTF

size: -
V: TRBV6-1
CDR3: CASSEAAGPLGYTF

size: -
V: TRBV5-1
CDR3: CASSFEQGGFYEQYF

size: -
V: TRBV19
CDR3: CASSIAEDEQFF

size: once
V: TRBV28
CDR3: CASSPGLAGGYEQFF

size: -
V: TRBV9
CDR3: CASSPLAGSYEQYF

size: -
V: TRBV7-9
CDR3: CASGETSTDTQYF

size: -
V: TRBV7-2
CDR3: CASSLGGQGASPLHF

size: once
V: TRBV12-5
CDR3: CASGLGDTQGWGYTF

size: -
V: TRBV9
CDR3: CASSAGLAPSYEQYF

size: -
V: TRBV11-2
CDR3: CASSRYGASTSYEQYF

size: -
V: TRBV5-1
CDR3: CASSLTGGRSETQYF

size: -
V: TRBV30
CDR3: CAWSRKAGAPGELFF

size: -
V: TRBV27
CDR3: CASKIGWEGTETEAFF

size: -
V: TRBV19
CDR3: CATSWLSGGEQYF

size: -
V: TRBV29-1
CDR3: CSVEDLETDNYGYTF

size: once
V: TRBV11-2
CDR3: CASSVEAGGVYEQYF

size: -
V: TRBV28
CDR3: CASSKGGQGKSPLHF

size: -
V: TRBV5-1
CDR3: CASSFVAADYNEQFF

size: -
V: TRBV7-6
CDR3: CASSFQGSWASGANVLTF